One sample yielded the 14 T cell receptor beta chains listed below, sequenced in a study of blood T cells in healthy people across ages. A J-beta primer mix and a sample-barcoded 5' primer were used in a second PCR of about 6 to 12 cycles. TCRdb called the 5' RACE reads again in MiXCR, with one record for every CDR3 protein. The top ten clones hold more than 20% of a sample with 1.5 million to 2 million distinct CDR3 sequences, approximately 40% of them seen once. The sample consisted of blood. Receptor source: a human donor in good health.

In its sample, this clonotype was seen many times. The V and J genes are TRBV7-3 and TRBJ2-6; no clear D. The ends were cut back, 4 bases at V and 0 bases at J, with 7 bases in the middle. The CDR3 has 15 amino acids. Looked up from germline, CDR1 is SGHTA and CDR2 is FQGTGA. The chain's CDR3 is CASSSSTSGANVLTF. CDR3 in DNA: TGTGCCAGCAGCTCTAGTACCTCTGGGGCCAACGTCCTGACTTTC.

This clonotype has a handful of counts. The chain links TRBV12-5 to TRBJ2-1; TRBD1 aligns across 7 bases. CDR3 length: 15 amino acids. Germline loops: CDR1 LGHNT, CDR2 FRNRAP. Trimming at V came to 6 bases and at J to 4 bases, leaving 9 bases not matched to a gene. The DNA of the CDR3 is TGTGCTAGTGGCCCCGGGACAGCCTATTACAATGAGCAGTTCTTC. As protein: CASGPGTAYYNEQFF.

This chain uses TRBV7-2 with TRBJ1-6; D is unclear. Germline-derived CDR1 and CDR2 are SGHTA and FQGNSA. This CDR3 has 13 amino acids. V lost 4 bases and J lost 13, with 14 bases in between. CDR3 region: CASSSDTLGPLHF. The CDR3 DNA sequence: TGTGCCAGCAGCTCAGACACCTTGGGGCCCCTCCACTTT.

This chain connects TRBV29-1 to TRBJ1-1, with a tentative D call TRBD1 (6 bases). Germline CDR1 is SQVTM and CDR2 is ANQGSEA. This CDR3 spans 15 amino acids. DNA for the CDR3: TGCACCACCACTATGTGGGGGGCCATGAACACTGAAGCTTTCTTT. Protein: CTTTMWGAMNTEAFF.

The chain uses TRBV30 and TRBJ1-5; no clear D gene. The CDR3 has 15 amino acids. Germline CDR1 and CDR2: GTSNPN and SVGIG (reference sequence). Trimming pared 0 bases from V and 5 bases from J, leaving 14 bases between. In DNA form, the CDR3 reads TGTGCCTGGAGTGTAATGTCTTCGTCGGATCAGCCCCAGCATTTT. Residues: CAWSVMSSSDQPQHF.

The CDR3 sequence is CASSLAGQRLYNEQFF. CDR3 sequence (DNA): TGTGCCAGCAGCTTAGCGGGACAGAGGTTATACAATGAGCAGTTCTTC. The V gene is TRBV13, the J gene TRBJ2-1; 7 nucleotides agree with TRBD1. Unmatched junction bases numbered 7, after V lost 1 base and J lost 4 bases. The CDR3 length is 16 residues. Germline assignment: CDR1 PRHDT and CDR2 FYEKMQ (reference sequence).

V is TRBV18 and J is TRBJ2-3; 7 bases align to TRBD1. This CDR3 spans 16 amino acids. Germline trimming cut 6 bases from V and 4 bases from J; bases unmatched to any gene: 13. Looked up from germline, CDR1 is KGHSH and CDR2 is LQKENI. Written as DNA, the CDR3 is TGTGCCAGCTCCCACCCTACGACAGGGATCTCAGATACGCAGTATTTT. Its protein product is CASSHPTTGISDTQYF. Looking up the rest from reference TRBV18 and TRBJ2-3 gives the full variable domain: NAGVMQNPRHLVRRRGQEARLRCSPMKGHSHVYWYRQLPEEGLKFMVYLQKENIIDESGMPKERFSAEFPKEGPSILRIQQVVRGDSAAYFCASSHPTTGISDTQYFGPGTRLTVL.

The chain has TRBV7-3 and TRBJ2-1; D might be TRBD2 (6 bases). Germline values: CDR1 SGHTA, CDR2 FQGTGA. This CDR3 spans 13 amino acids. Trimming shortened V by 5 bases and J by 10 bases, and 15 bases separated the two germline ends. This CDR3 reads CASSGASGLEQFF. The CDR3 nucleotides are TGTGCCAGCAGCGGTGCAAGCGGGCTAGAGCAGTTCTTC.

The V gene is TRBV12-3 or TRBV12-4, the J gene TRBJ1-2, with D possibly TRBD1 on 5 matching bases. V was clipped by 6 bases and J by 2 bases, with 16 bases between them. This CDR3 contains 15 residues. The CDR3 loop reads CASRSAGGMNYGYTF. As DNA, the CDR3 is TGTGCCAGCAGATCGGCGGGGGGAATGAACTATGGCTACACCTTC.

V is TRBV15 and J is TRBJ2-1; 7 bases agree with TRBD2. V was clipped by 0 bases and J by 7 bases; unmatched bases: 3. The germline CDR1 and CDR2 sequences are LNHNV and YYDKDF (reference sequence). The CDR3 totals 14 residues. The CDR3 sequence: CATSRDPGGNEQFF. The CDR3 DNA is TGTGCCACCAGCAGAGACCCCGGGGGGAATGAGCAGTTCTTC.

This chain joins TRBV7-6 and TRBJ1-6, with TRBD1 matching 8 bases. J was trimmed by 10 bases and V by 1 base; bases with no gene match: 6. This CDR3 has 15 residues. CDR1 and CDR2 (germline): SGHVS, FNYEAQ. CDR3 bases: TGTGCCAGCAGCTTAGAGGACAGGGCGGACTCACCCCTCCACTTT. It yields the protein CASSLEDRADSPLHF. Variable domain in full (rest from reference TRBV7-6 and TRBJ1-6): GAGVSQSPRYKVTKRGQDVALRCDPISGHVSLYWYRQALGQGPEFLTYFNYEAQQDKSGLPNDRFSAERPEGSISTLTIQRTEQRDSAMYRCASSLEDRADSPLHFGNGTRLTVT.

In its sample, this clonotype was seen a few times. The rearrangement links TRBV6-1 to TRBJ1-2; no reliable D call. V was cut by 2 bases and J by 8 bases, with 15 bases left in between. The CDR3 totals 14 residues. Germline V gene sequence: CDR1 MNHNS, CDR2 SASEGT. The CDR3 here is CASSESGNHQGYTF. The DNA of the CDR3 is TGTGCCAGCAGTGAATCTGGAAACCATCAGGGCTACACCTTC.

This clonotype was picked up a small number of times. The chain combines TRBV11-2 with TRBJ2-7, with D hard to call. The V gene lost 4 bases and the J gene lost 2 bases, with 21 bases spanning the gap. This CDR3 contains 17 residues. Looked up from germline, CDR1 is SGHAT and CDR2 is FQNNGV. For the CDR3, the DNA is TGTGCCAGCAGCTACTATCCCGATTCCGATGGGACCTACGAGCAGTACTTC. Translating gives CASSYYPDSDGTYEQYF.

This clonotype has only a few counts. V is TRBV10-3 and J is TRBJ2-4; TRBD2 matches 7 bases. The CDR3 has 13 residues. J was trimmed by 9 bases and V by 6 bases; bases with no gene match: 8. Germline V gene sequence: CDR1 ENHRY, CDR2 SYGVKD. CDR3 nucleotide sequence: TGTGCCATCAGGGCAGTAGGGGAGGGCATTCAGTACTTC. Translating gives CAIRAVGEGIQYF.